One and the same sample provided the 24 T cell receptor beta chains below, sequenced in a study of OX40 agonist ivuxolimab in advanced cancers. Assay: immunoSEQ multiplex PCR; the TCRdb copy retains only in-frame clones and omits some. The table lists some 78,000 clones, about 88% of them singletons. Material: CD4+ or CD8+ T cells sorted from blood, obtained in a trial of the OX40 agonist ivuxolimab. All receptors come from an adult with an advanced solid tumor such as melanoma, head and neck, liver or kidney cancer.

The chain is built from TRBV9 and TRBJ1-1; D remains ambiguous. CDR1 and CDR2 (germline): SGDLS, YYNGEE. Trimming removed 5 bases from V and 1 base from J, with 9 bases in between. The CDR3 is made up of 13 amino acids. In nucleotides, the CDR3 is TGTGCCAGCAGTCCTGGAGCGAACACTGAAGCTTTCTTT. Translating gives CASSPGANTEAFF.

In this sample, this clone turned up a few times. The rearrangement joins TRBV18 to TRBJ1-1; a possible D gene is TRBD1 (5 bases). The germline gives CDR1 KGHSH, CDR2 LQKENI. The CDR3 totals 13 residues. Trimming left V 3 bases short and J 4 bases short, with 9 bases between. CDR3 loop: CASSPPGSTEAFF. The CDR3 coding sequence is TGTGCCAGCTCACCCCCAGGGTCCACTGAAGCTTTCTTT. The full variable domain, completed using reference TRBV18 and TRBJ1-1, is NAGVMQNPRHLVRRRGQEARLRCSPMKGHSHVYWYRQLPEEGLKFMVYLQKENIIDESGMPKERFSAEFPKEGPSILRIQQVVRGDSAAYFCASSPPGSTEAFFGQGTRLTVV.

This rearrangement joins TRBV6-5 to TRBJ1-1, with TRBD1 as a possible D gene (5 bases). The germline V gene has CDR1 MNHEY and CDR2 SVGAGI. V gave up 7 bases and J gave up 4 bases, with 16 bases separating them. This CDR3 has 14 amino acids. CDR3 in DNA: TGTGCCAGCACCCAGAGGGCCGGGGGCACTGAAGCTTTCTTT. Translating it yields CASTQRAGGTEAFF.

The V gene is TRBV27, the J gene TRBJ1-1; 9 bases line up with TRBD1. Unmatched junction bases numbered 5, after V lost 5 bases and J lost 7 bases. The germline V gene encodes CDR1 MNHEY and CDR2 SMNVEV (reference sequence). The CDR3 totals 13 residues. The CDR3 nucleotides read TGTGCCAGCAGTCCGACGGACAGGGGTGAAGCTTTCTTT. It codes for CASSPTDRGEAFF.

The gene calls are TRBV9 and TRBJ2-3; D gene ambiguous. Deletions cut 4 bases from V and 0 bases from J, with 9 bases between. The CDR3 is made up of 14 amino acids. Germline CDR1 is SGDLS and CDR2 is YYNGEE. CDR3 loop: CASSLSVSTDTQYF. Here the CDR3 DNA reads TGTGCCAGCAGCTTAAGCGTCAGCACAGATACGCAGTATTTT.

V is TRBV19 and J is TRBJ1-5; 8 bases fit TRBD1. The CDR3 runs 13 residues. V shed 7 bases, J shed 7 bases, and the junction held 6 bases outside the gene matches. Germline values: CDR1 LNHDA, CDR2 SQIVND (reference sequence). As DNA, the CDR3 is TGTGCCAGTATGGACAGGGTGAAGCAGCCCCAGCATTTT. This gives the protein CASMDRVKQPQHF.

The chain employs TRBV2 and TRBJ1-5, with 9 bases lining up with TRBD1. The germline CDR1 and CDR2 sequences are SNHLY and FYNNEI. With V trimmed by 6 bases and J by 4 bases, 7 bases remained unmatched. The CDR3 extends over 15 amino acids. DNA of the CDR3: TGTGCCAGCAGGAGGGAGGGACAGGGAAATCAGCCCCAGCATTTT. Protein sequence: CASRREGQGNQPQHF.

This rearrangement joins TRBV6-6 to TRBJ1-5; perhaps TRBD1 as D (5 bases). CDR3 length: 14 residues. V lost 11 bases to trimming and J lost 0 bases, with 14 bases between them. CDR1 MNHNY and CDR2 SVGAGI come from the germline V gene (reference sequence). CDR3 residues: CAVRRGYSNQPQHF. In DNA, the CDR3 is TGTGCCGTACGCCGGGGCTATAGCAATCAGCCCCAGCATTTT.

In regard to this clone: The CDR3 ends on some other residue instead of the conserved phenylalanine or tryptophan, so this is likely a read error. This chain links TRBV7-9 with TRBJ1-6; a weak D match, TRBD1 (5 bases). Trimming took off 6 bases at V and 6 bases at J, with 12 bases between the two ends. This CDR3 has 14 residues. CDR1 SEHNR and CDR2 FQNEAQ come from the germline V gene (reference sequence). For the CDR3, the DNA is TGTGCCAGCAGTGTACATCAGGGTAATTCACCCCTCCACCTT. Translating it yields CASSVHQGNSPLHL.

The genes are TRBV10-3 and TRBJ1-5; D is possibly TRBD1 (6 bases). The germline V gene has CDR1 ENHRY and CDR2 SYGVKD. This CDR3 is 13 amino acids long. The V gene lost 10 bases and the J gene lost 6 bases, with 16 bases spanning the gap. The CDR3 DNA reads TGTGCCAGCGGGGGGGGGCTGGGTCAGCCCCAGCATTTT. Its translation: CASGGGLGQPQHF.

The CDR3 sequence: CASSPTGMGGYTF. DNA of the CDR3: TGTGCCAGCAGCCCTACAGGGATGGGTGGCTACACCTTC. The chain joins TRBV6-5 to TRBJ1-2; tentative D call: TRBD1 (6 bases). This CDR3 is built from 13 residues. The V and J ends lost 6 bases and 7 bases respectively, with 15 bases between them. CDR1 MNHEY and CDR2 SVGAGI come from the germline V gene.

V is TRBV12-2 and J is TRBJ1-5. TRBV12-2 is a listed pseudogene. This CDR3 comprises 15 residues. The CDR3 DNA sequence: TGTGCAAGTCGCTTAGATCGGTTGAGCAATCAGCCCCAGCATTTT. This sequence encodes CASRLDRLSNQPQHF.

This sequence joins TRBV11-2 and TRBJ2-3; 7 positions match TRBD2. CDR1 is SGHAT and CDR2 is FQNNGV in the germline V gene. The CDR3 contains 17 residues. Trimming at V came to 1 base and at J to 4 bases, leaving 11 bases not matched to a gene. In DNA, the CDR3 is TGTGCCAGCAGCTTAGTCCTCCCGGGGAGGGGTGCAGATACGCAGTATTTT. It specifies CASSLVLPGRGADTQYF. Variable domain in full (rest from reference TRBV11-2 and TRBJ2-3): EAGVAQSPRYKIIEKRQSVAFWCNPISGHATLYWYQQILGQGPKLLIQFQNNGVVDDSQLPKDRFSAERLKGVDSTLKIQPAKLEDSAVYLCASSLVLPGRGADTQYFGPGTRLTVL.

J is TRBJ1-1 and V is TRBV18; TRBD1 might be the D (6 bases). CDR1 and CDR2 from the germline V gene are KGHSH and LQKENI. The CDR3 contains 14 residues. Trimming left V 0 bases short and J 5 bases short, with 10 bases between. CDR3 protein: CASSPPGAGTEAFF. The CDR3 DNA reads as TGTGCCAGCTCACCACCGGGGGCAGGGACTGAAGCTTTCTTT.

The rearrangement joins TRBV7-2 to TRBJ1-5; no reliable D call. CDR1 is SGHTA, CDR2 FQGNSA, per germline. The V end was cut by 8 bases, the J end by 1 base, with 9 bases between. CDR3 length: 13 residues. CDR3 in amino acids: CASSDFSNQPQHF. The CDR3 DNA is TGTGCCAGCTCGGATTTCAGCAATCAGCCCCAGCATTTT. Complete variable domain (other parts from reference TRBV7-2 and TRBJ1-5): GAGVSQSPSNKVTEKGKDVELRCDPISGHTALYWYRQSLGQGLEFLIYFQGNSAPDKSGLPSDRFSAERTGGSVSTLTIQRTQQEDSAVYLCASSDFSNQPQHFGDGTRLSIL.

The chain joins TRBV11-2 to TRBJ1-3; D is undetermined. There are 15 residues in the CDR3. The germline CDR1 and CDR2 sequences are SGHAT and FQNNGV. The V and J ends lost 3 bases and 4 bases respectively, with 13 bases between them. The CDR3 DNA reads as TGTGCCAGCAGCTTTTTGACAAGCCGAGGAAACACCATATATTTT. Its protein product is CASSFLTSRGNTIYF.

The rearrangement links TRBV11-2 to TRBJ1-2; 7 nucleotides align to TRBD1. V gave up 5 bases and J gave up 7 bases; unmatched junction bases: 13. CDR3 length: 15 residues. Germline V gene data show CDR1 as SGHAT and CDR2 as FQNNGV. CDR3 protein: CASSRVKGGIAGYTF. CDR3 DNA: TGTGCCAGCAGCCGCGTGAAAGGGGGCATTGCTGGCTACACCTTC.

V is TRBV5-6 and J is TRBJ1-1, with a weak D call TRBD1 (6 bases). Germline lookup yields CDR1 SGHDT and CDR2 YYEEEE. The CDR3 length is 16 residues. The V end was cut by 3 bases, the J end by 0 bases, with 15 bases between. CDR3 DNA: TGTGCCAGCAGCTCGTTTCTAGGGGGGATGAACACTGAAGCTTTCTTT. It translates to CASSSFLGGMNTEAFF.

Of note for this clone: One end of the junction is discordant with germline, which a read error may explain. The rearrangement uses TRBV14 and TRBJ2-7, with D possibly being TRBD1 (6 bases). Germline V gene lookup returns CDR1 SGHDN and CDR2 FVKESK. The CDR3 has 16 residues. The CDR3: CASSQVKTGIPYERYF. Here the CDR3 DNA reads TGTGCCAGCAGCCAGGTAAAGACAGGTATCCCCTACGAGCGGTACTTC.

The chain recombines TRBV2 with TRBJ1-6; D gene ambiguous. Germline V gene sequence: CDR1 SNHLY, CDR2 FYNNEI. This CDR3 comprises 14 residues. With 7 bases removed from V and 9 bases from J, the gap between germline ends came to 16 bases. CDR3 protein: CASKGGLGGSPLHF. The DNA for the CDR3 is TGTGCCAGCAAAGGCGGCCTAGGCGGTTCACCCCTCCACTTT.

The chain is built from TRBV5-6 and TRBJ2-5; D gene ambiguous. This CDR3 region has 14 residues. Trimming removed 1 base at V and 5 bases at J, with 12 bases between. CDR1 SGHDT and CDR2 YYEEEE come from the germline V gene. CDR3 sequence (DNA): TGTGCCAGCAGCTTGTTCTCCCGGGCGGAGACCCAGTACTTC. It codes for CASSLFSRAETQYF.

The chain joins TRBV29-1 to TRBJ1-2; 11 bases match TRBD1. The CDR3 runs 15 residues. The V gene's germline CDR1 is SQVTM and CDR2 ANQGSEA. With 6 bases clipped from V and 6 bases from J, the junction kept 12 bases outside the gene matches. The CDR3 nucleotides read TGCAGCGTATTTCTAGGACAGGGGGCATTAGATGGCTACACCTTC. Translating gives CSVFLGQGALDGYTF.

This rearrangement joins TRBV6-5 to TRBJ1-2, with D perhaps TRBD1 (5 bases). This CDR3 is built from 15 residues. The ends were cut back, 4 bases at V and 0 bases at J, with 12 bases in the middle. From germline, CDR1 is MNHEY and CDR2 SVGAGI. The CDR3 region is CASSWDGTTNYGYTF. For the CDR3, the DNA is TGTGCCAGCAGTTGGGACGGAACTACTAACTATGGCTACACCTTC.

The chain is built from TRBV6-1 and TRBJ2-3; D not resolved. The CDR3 has 13 residues. With 7 bases removed from V and 0 bases from J, the gap between germline ends came to 8 bases. From germline, CDR1 is MNHNS and CDR2 SASEGT. The CDR3 bases are TGTGCCAGCATGCCCTGGAGCACAGATACGCAGTATTTT. Amino acid sequence: CASMPWSTDTQYF.